These T cell receptor beta chains were read from a single sample in a study of T cells in narcolepsy. Repertoires were generated with immunoSEQ multiplex PCR, while TCRdb's copy carries only in-frame clones and drops some. The sample lists 15,000 to 16,000 clones, 65% to 90% occurring once. The source material was memory (CD45RA-) CD4+ T cells from blood. These receptors all come from a human donor in good health. Both conserved end residues are part of each CDR3. Each record gives: clone size, J gene, D gene, V gene, CDR3 DNA, CDR3 protein. The D gene is left open where the match is weak. The size entry is marked missing in some rows and otherwise reads once, few, many or a size class.

>-|TRBJ1-2|TRBD1|TRBV5-1
TGCGCCAGTCGCAATCCGGGACAGAGTTTTTATGGCTACACCTTC
CASRNPGQSFYGYTF
>-|TRBJ2-7|TRBD2|TRBV7-8
TGTGCCAGCAGCTTCAAGCGGGACTACGAGCAGTACTTC
CASSFKRDYEQYF
>-|TRBJ1-1|TRBD1|TRBV4-3
TGCGCCAGCAGCCAAGGGGACAGGTACACTGAAGCTTTCTTT
CASSQGDRYTEAFF
>-|TRBJ1-2|-|TRBV9
TGTGCCAGCAGCTCCCCCCGACAGCCGTATGGCTACACCTTC
CASSSPRQPYGYTF
>-|TRBJ2-7|TRBD1|TRBV10-3
TGTGCCATCAGTGAGCCCGGACAGGGGGGCCTCTACGAGCAGTACTTC
CAISEPGQGGLYEQYF
>few|TRBJ2-7|TRBD2|TRBV19
TGTGCCAGTAGTCACTTAACCGGACTAGCGGGGGCCGAGCAGTACTTC
CASSHLTGLAGAEQYF
>-|TRBJ2-1|-|TRBV6-5
TGTGCCAGCAGACACGAGATAAGCTCCTACAATGAGCAGTTCTTC
CASRHEISSYNEQFF
>-|TRBJ2-2|-|TRBV6-1
TGTGCCAGCATGGGGGGGCGCGTAACCGGGGAGCTGTTTTTT
CASMGGRVTGELFF
>-|TRBJ1-2|TRBD1|TRBV6-5
TGTGCCAGCAGTGGGACAGGGACGTCGGGCTACACCTTC
CASSGTGTSGYTF
>-|TRBJ2-1|TRBD2|TRBV6-1
TGTGCCAGCAGAAAAAGCGGGGTGTACAATGAGCAGTTCTTC
CASRKSGVYNEQFF
>-|TRBJ1-2|TRBD1|TRBV7-9
TGTGCCAGCAGCCCAGGACAGGGGTTGCGGGGCTACACCTTC
CASSPGQGLRGYTF
>few|TRBJ1-6|TRBD1|TRBV6-5
TGTGCCAGCAGAGATTCCCAGGGGGCTAATTCACCCCTCCACTTT
CASRDSQGANSPLHF
>-|TRBJ1-6|TRBD1|TRBV27
TGTGCCAGCAGTTTAAGGACAGGCGACCGACCCTATAATTCACCCCTCCACTTT
CASSLRTGDRPYNSPLHF
>-|TRBJ1-5|-|TRBV28
TGTGCCAGCAGTTTATACAGGAGATCTAATCAGCCCCAGCATTTT
CASSLYRRSNQPQHF
>-|TRBJ2-1|TRBD2|TRBV4-1
TGCGCCAGCAGCCAAGATACCGGGGGGGCTGACAATGAGCAGTTCTTC
CASSQDTGGADNEQFF
>-|TRBJ2-7|-|TRBV21-1
TGTGCCAGCAGCAAAGTGGAGAAAGGGGCTGAGGGGTTGGCATCCTACGAGCAGTACTTC
CASSKVEKGAEGLASYEQYF
>-|TRBJ1-1|TRBD1|TRBV2
TGTGCCAGCAGGAAGGACAGGGGGCTTGTGACTGAAGCTTTCTTT
CASRKDRGLVTEAFF
>-|TRBJ2-1|-|TRBV15
TGTGCCACCAGCAGAGATCTCGTGGGGGGTCGTAATGAGCAGTTCTTC
CATSRDLVGGRNEQFF
>-|TRBJ1-1|-|TRBV4-2
TGTGCCAGCAGCCAAGTCTCGAGGGGGGACACTGAAGCTTTCTTT
CASSQVSRGDTEAFF
>-|TRBJ1-2|TRBD1|TRBV11-2
TGTGCCAGCAGCTCCCCCGCCGGGACAGGGGGAGGCTACACCTTC
CASSSPAGTGGGYTF
>-|TRBJ1-1|TRBD1|TRBV9
TGTGCCAGCAGCGTAGACCCCTCGACAGGGGTCGACACTGAAGCTTTCTTT
CASSVDPSTGVDTEAFF
>once|TRBJ1-1|TRBD1|TRBV5-1
TGCGCCAGCAGCTCGGGACAGCTCCGGAATGCGAACACTGAAGCTTTCTTT
CASSSGQLRNANTEAFF
>-|TRBJ1-1|-|TRBV19
TGTGCCAGTAGCTCCAGGGTTGACGCTGAAGCTTTCTTT
CASSSRVDAEAFF
>-|TRBJ1-5|TRBD1|TRBV30
TGTGCCTGGAGTCAGGGACAGAATCAGCCCCAGCATTTT
CAWSQGQNQPQHF
>once|TRBJ1-2|TRBD1|TRBV18
TGTGCCAGCTCACAGGACAGGGACTATGGCTACACCTTC
CASSQDRDYGYTF
>-|TRBJ2-5|TRBD1|TRBV2
TGTGCCAGTGGTCGGGACAGCCAAGAGACCCAGTACTTC
CASGRDSQETQYF
>-|TRBJ1-1|-|TRBV5-6
TGTGCCAGCAGCTTGAGGGGGGCAGGGACGAACACTGAAGCTTTCTTT
CASSLRGAGTNTEAFF
>-|TRBJ2-7|-|TRBV6-1
TGTGCCAGCGGGGCAGCCATCCCACTCCACGAGCAGTACTTC
CASGAAIPLHEQYF
>-|TRBJ2-3|-|TRBV18
TGTGCCAGCTCGCAGATAAGTAGCATCCCAGATACGCAGTATTTT
CASSQISSIPDTQYF
>-|TRBJ1-1|TRBD1|TRBV19
TGTGCCAGTAGTACCGGACAGGGGTTTGAAGCTTTCTTT
CASSTGQGFEAFF
>-|TRBJ2-1|-|TRBV7-9
TGTGCCAGCAAGAGGGGGGGTACCGCGAGTGAGCAGTTCTTC
CASKRGGTASEQFF
>-|TRBJ2-7|-|TRBV21-1
TGTGCCAGCGGCAGGGACGGGGCCTCCTCCTACGAGCAGTACTTC
CASGRDGASSYEQYF
>once|TRBJ1-1|-|TRBV25-1
TGTGCCAGCACGGGGGAGGGCAGGGTAGGTTCCACTGAAGCTTTCTTT
CASTGEGRVGSTEAFF
>-|TRBJ2-7|-|TRBV5-1
TGCGCCAGCAGCCCTCTTGGGGTCGAGCAGTACTTC
CASSPLGVEQYF
>-|TRBJ1-5|-|TRBV7-6
TGTGCCAGCAGCTTAGACAGCAATCAGCCCCAGCATTTT
CASSLDSNQPQHF
>-|TRBJ2-7|TRBD2|TRBV5-8
TGTGCCAGCAGCTTGCGGACTAGCGGGAGCCACGAGCAGTACTTC
CASSLRTSGSHEQYF
>-|TRBJ1-2|-|TRBV29-1
TGCAGCGTGAAAACCCCTGGGGGCGGGAGCTATGGCTACACCTTC
CSVKTPGGGSYGYTF
>once|TRBJ2-2|TRBD2|TRBV6-1
TGTGCCAGCAGGACTAGCTTGACCGGGGAGCTGTTTTTT
CASRTSLTGELFF
>-|TRBJ1-1|-|TRBV19
TGTGCCAGTACCCCCCGGGCCCTCCAGGGTTGGTCTGAAGCTTTCTTT
CASTPRALQGWSEAFF
>-|TRBJ2-5|-|TRBV7-2
TGTGCCAGCAGCTTGGGCGGGGCCCGGAGGGAGACCCAGTACTTC
CASSLGGARRETQYF
>-|TRBJ2-7|-|TRBV18
TGTGCCAGCTCATCAACGTTGGACGGGCCTTGGAACGAGCAGTACTTC
CASSSTLDGPWNEQYF
>few|TRBJ1-6|-|TRBV19
TGTGCCAGCGCCCCCACGGTAGCGGAAAATTCACCCCTCCACTTT
CASAPTVAENSPLHF
>-|TRBJ2-7|-|TRBV11-3
TGTGCCAGCAGCTTAGTACAGGGCGGCGAGCAGTACTTC
CASSLVQGGEQYF
>-|TRBJ2-1|-|TRBV2
TGTGCCAGCAGTCAGACCAATGAGCAGTTCTTC
CASSQTNEQFF
>-|TRBJ2-5|-|TRBV7-9
TGTGCCAGCAGCTTGGGGGTTCAAGAGACCCAGTACTTC
CASSLGVQETQYF
>-|TRBJ1-1|TRBD1|TRBV9
TGTGCCAGCAGCGTAGGTCCTGGGACAGGGCTCACTGAAGCTTTCTTT
CASSVGPGTGLTEAFF
>-|TRBJ2-7|-|TRBV18
TGTGCCAGCTCACCGAACTCCTACGAGCAGTACTTC
CASSPNSYEQYF
>-|TRBJ1-6|TRBD1|TRBV4-3
TGCGCCAGCAGCCGCAATTCAGGGGGAAAACCCCTCCACTTT
CASSRNSGGKPLHF
>-|TRBJ2-7|-|TRBV19
TGTGCCAGTAGTGGCCAGGGGGGCCACGAGCAGTACTTC
CASSGQGGHEQYF
>few|TRBJ1-2|TRBD1|TRBV9
TGTGCCAGCAGTGGAACAGGGGGCGGCTATGGCTACACCTTC
CASSGTGGGYGYTF
>-|TRBJ2-7|TRBD1|TRBV9
TGTGCCAGCAGCGTAGTGGGGACAGAGGCTAACGAGCAGTACTTC
CASSVVGTEANEQYF
>-|TRBJ2-1|-|TRBV5-1
TGCGCCAGCAGCAATGAGGGGGTATGGTTGGATGAGCAGTTCTTC
CASSNEGVWLDEQFF
>once|TRBJ2-3|-|TRBV19
TGTGCCAGTTCGTCACAGCCTAGCACAGATACGCAGTATTTT
CASSSQPSTDTQYF
>once|TRBJ1-1|-|TRBV9
TGTGCCAGCAGCGTGACCGGGGAAACTGAAGCTTTCTTT
CASSVTGETEAFF
>-|TRBJ1-5|-|TRBV12-5
TGTGCTAGTGGTTTGGTACCCAGACAAAATCAGCCCCAGCATTTT
CASGLVPRQNQPQHF